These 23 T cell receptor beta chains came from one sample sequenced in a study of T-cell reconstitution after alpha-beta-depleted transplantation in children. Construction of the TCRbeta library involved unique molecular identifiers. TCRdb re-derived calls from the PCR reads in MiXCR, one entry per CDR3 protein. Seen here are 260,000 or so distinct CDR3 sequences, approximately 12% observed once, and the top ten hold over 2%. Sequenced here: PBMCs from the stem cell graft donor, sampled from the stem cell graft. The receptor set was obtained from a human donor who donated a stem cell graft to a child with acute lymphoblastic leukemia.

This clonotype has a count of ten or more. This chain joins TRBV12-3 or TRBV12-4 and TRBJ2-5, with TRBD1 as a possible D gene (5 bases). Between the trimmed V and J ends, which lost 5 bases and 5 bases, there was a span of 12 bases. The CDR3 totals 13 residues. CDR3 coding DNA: TGTGCCAGCAGTCGACAGTCGCCGGAGACCCAGTACTTC. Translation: CASSRQSPETQYF.

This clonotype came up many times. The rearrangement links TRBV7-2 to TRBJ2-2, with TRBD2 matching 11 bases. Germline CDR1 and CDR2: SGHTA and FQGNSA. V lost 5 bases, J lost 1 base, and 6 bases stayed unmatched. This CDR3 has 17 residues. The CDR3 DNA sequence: TGTGCCAGCAGCCCCGACGGGACTAGCGGGAACACCGGGGAGCTGTTTTTT. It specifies CASSPDGTSGNTGELFF. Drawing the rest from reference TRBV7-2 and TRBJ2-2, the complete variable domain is GAGVSQSPSNKVTEKGKDVELRCDPISGHTALYWYRQSLGQGLEFLIYFQGNSAPDKSGLPSDRFSAERTGGSVSTLTIQRTQQEDSAVYLCASSPDGTSGNTGELFFGEGSRLTVL.

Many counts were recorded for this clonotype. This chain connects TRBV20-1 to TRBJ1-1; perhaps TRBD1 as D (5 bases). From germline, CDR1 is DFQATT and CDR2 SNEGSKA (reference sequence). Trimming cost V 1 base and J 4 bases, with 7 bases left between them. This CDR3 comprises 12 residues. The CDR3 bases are TGCAGTGCTAGAGTGGGGGGCACTGAAGCTTTCTTT. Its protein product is CSARVGGTEAFF.

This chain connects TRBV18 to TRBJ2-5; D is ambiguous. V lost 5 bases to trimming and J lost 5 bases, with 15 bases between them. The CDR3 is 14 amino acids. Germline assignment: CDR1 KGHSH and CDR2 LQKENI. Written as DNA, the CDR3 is TGTGCCAGCTCAGCCGTCGGCGGAATGGAGACCCAGTACTTC. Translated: CASSAVGGMETQYF.

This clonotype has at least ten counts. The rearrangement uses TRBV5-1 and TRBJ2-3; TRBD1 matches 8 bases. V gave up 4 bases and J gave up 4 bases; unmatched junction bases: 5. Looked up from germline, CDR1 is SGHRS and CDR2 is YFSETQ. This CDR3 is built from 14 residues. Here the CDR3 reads CASSMRQGSDTQYF. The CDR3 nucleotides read TGCGCCAGCAGCATGAGACAGGGGTCAGATACGCAGTATTTT. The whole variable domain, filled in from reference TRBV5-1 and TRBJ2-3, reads KAGVTQTPRYLIKTRGQQVTLSCSPISGHRSVSWYQQTPGQGLQFLFEYFSETQRNKGNFPGRFSGRQFSNSRSEMNVSTLELGDSALYLCASSMRQGSDTQYFGPGTRLTVL.

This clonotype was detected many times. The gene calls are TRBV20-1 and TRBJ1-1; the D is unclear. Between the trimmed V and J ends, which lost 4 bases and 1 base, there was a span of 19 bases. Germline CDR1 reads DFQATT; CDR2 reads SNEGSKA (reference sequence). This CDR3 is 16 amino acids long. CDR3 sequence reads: CSAKGQAARRNTEAFF. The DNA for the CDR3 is TGCAGTGCTAAGGGTCAGGCAGCTCGAAGGAACACTGAAGCTTTCTTT.

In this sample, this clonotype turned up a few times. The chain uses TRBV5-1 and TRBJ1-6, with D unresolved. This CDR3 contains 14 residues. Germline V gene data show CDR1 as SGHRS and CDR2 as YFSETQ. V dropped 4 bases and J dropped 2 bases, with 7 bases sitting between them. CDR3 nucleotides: TGCGCCAGCAGCGGTACTGCCTATAATTCACCCCTCCACTTT. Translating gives CASSGTAYNSPLHF. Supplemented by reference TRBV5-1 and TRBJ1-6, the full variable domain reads KAGVTQTPRYLIKTRGQQVTLSCSPISGHRSVSWYQQTPGQGLQFLFEYFSETQRNKGNFPGRFSGRQFSNSRSEMNVSTLELGDSALYLCASSGTAYNSPLHFGNGTRLTVT.

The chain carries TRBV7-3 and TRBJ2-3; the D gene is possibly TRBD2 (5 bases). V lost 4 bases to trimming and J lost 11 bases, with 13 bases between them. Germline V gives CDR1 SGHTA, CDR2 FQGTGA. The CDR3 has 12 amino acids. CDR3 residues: CASSSPPAEQYF. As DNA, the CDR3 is TGTGCCAGCAGCTCCCCCCCAGCGGAGCAGTATTTT.

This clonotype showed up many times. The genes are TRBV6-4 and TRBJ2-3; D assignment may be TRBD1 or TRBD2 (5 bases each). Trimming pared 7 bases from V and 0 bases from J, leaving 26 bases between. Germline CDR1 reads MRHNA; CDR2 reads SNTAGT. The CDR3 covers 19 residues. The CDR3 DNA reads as TGTGCCAGCACTCGCGGATGGGGGTCAGCTGGCGGTAGCACAGATACGCAGTATTTT. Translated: CASTRGWGSAGGSTDTQYF.

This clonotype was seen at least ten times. The CDR3 region is CASRARSGAQGWTDTQYF. The CDR3 coding sequence is TGTGCCAGCAGGGCCCGCTCGGGGGCACAGGGGTGGACAGATACGCAGTATTTT. The chain joins TRBV6-1 to TRBJ2-3, with D perhaps matching TRBD1 (7 bases). Germline lookup yields CDR1 MNHNS and CDR2 SASEGT. V gave up 6 bases and J gave up 3 bases, with 25 bases separating them. This CDR3 has 18 amino acids.

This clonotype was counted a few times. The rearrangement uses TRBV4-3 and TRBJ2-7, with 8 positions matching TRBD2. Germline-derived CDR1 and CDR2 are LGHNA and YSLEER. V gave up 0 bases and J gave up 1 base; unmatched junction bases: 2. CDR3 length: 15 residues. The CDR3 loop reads CASSQERGRSYEQYF. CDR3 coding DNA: TGCGCCAGCAGCCAAGAACGCGGGAGGTCCTACGAGCAGTACTTC.

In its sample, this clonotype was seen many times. CDR3 nucleotides: TGTGCCAGCAGCGTAACAGCGAACACTGAAGCTTTCTTT. It codes for CASSVTANTEAFF. This chain joins TRBV9 and TRBJ1-1, with no clear D. Per the germline V gene, CDR1 is SGDLS and CDR2 is YYNGEE. The CDR3 has 13 amino acids. V was shortened by 1 base and J by 1 base, with 5 bases between the two germline ends.

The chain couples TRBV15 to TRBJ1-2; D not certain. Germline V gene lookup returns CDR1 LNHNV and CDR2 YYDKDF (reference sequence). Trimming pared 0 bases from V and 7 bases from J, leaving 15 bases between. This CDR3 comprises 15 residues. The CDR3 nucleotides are TGTGCCACCAGCAGAGATCTTATGGACCCCACTGGCTACACCTTC. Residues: CATSRDLMDPTGYTF. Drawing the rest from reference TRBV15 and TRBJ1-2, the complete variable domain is DAMVIQNPRYQVTQFGKPVTLSCSQTLNHNVMYWYQQKSSQAPKLLFHYYDKDFNNEADTPDNFQSRRPNTSFCFLDIRSPGLGDTAMYLCATSRDLMDPTGYTFGSGTRLTVV.

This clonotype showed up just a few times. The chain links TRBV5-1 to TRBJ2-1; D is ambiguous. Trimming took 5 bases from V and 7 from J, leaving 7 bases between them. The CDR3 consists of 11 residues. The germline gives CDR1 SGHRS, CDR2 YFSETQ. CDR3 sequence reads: CASRVENEQFF. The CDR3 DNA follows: TGCGCCAGCAGGGTGGAAAATGAGCAGTTCTTC. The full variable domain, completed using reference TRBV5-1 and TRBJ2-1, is KAGVTQTPRYLIKTRGQQVTLSCSPISGHRSVSWYQQTPGQGLQFLFEYFSETQRNKGNFPGRFSGRQFSNSRSEMNVSTLELGDSALYLCASRVENEQFFGPGTRLTVL.

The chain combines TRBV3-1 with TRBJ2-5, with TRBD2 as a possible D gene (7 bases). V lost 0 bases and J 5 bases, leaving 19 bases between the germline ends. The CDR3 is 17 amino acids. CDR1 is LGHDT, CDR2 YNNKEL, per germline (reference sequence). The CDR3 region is CASSQDLIAGAGETQYF. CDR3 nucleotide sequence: TGTGCCAGCAGCCAAGATCTCATTGCGGGGGCGGGGGAGACCCAGTACTTC.

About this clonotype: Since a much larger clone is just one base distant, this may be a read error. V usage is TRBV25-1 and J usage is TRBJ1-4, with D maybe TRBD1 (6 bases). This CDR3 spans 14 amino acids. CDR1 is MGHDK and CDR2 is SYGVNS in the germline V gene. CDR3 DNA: TGTGCCAGCAAAACGACAGGACCTAAGGAAAAACTGTTTTTT. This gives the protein CASKTTGPKEKLFF.

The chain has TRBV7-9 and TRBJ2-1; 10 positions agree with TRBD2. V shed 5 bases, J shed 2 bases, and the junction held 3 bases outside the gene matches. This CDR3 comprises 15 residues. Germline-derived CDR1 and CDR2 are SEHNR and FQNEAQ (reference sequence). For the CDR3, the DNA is TGTGCCAGCAGCGCTAGCGGGAGAACCTACAATGAGCAGTTCTTC. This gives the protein CASSASGRTYNEQFF.

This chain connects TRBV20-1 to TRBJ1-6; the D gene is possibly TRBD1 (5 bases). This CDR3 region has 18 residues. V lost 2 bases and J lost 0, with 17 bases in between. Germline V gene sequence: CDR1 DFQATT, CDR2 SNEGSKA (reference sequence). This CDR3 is CSARPRGAPSSYNSPLHF. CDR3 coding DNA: TGCAGTGCTAGACCAAGGGGCGCTCCGAGCTCCTATAATTCACCCCTCCACTTT.

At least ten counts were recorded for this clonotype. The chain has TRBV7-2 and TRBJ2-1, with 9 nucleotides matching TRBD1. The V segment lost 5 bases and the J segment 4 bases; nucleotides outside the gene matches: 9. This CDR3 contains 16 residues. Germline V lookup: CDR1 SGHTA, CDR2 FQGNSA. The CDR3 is CASSPDRDRAYNEQFF. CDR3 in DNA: TGTGCCAGCAGCCCTGACCGGGACAGGGCTTACAATGAGCAGTTCTTC.

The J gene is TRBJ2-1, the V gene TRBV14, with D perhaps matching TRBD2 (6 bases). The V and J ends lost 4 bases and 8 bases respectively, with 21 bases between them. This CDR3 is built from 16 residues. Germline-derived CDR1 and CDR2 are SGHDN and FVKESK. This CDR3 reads CASSLLGGSGSHEQFF. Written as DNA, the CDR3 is TGTGCCAGCAGCCTACTCGGAGGGAGTGGGAGCCATGAGCAGTTCTTC.

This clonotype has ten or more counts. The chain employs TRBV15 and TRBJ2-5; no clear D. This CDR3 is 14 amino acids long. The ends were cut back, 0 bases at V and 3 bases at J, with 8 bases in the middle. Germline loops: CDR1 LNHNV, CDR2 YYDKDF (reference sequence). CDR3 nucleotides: TGTGCCACCAGCAGAGATCTAAGGGAAGAGACCCAGTACTTC. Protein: CATSRDLREETQYF.

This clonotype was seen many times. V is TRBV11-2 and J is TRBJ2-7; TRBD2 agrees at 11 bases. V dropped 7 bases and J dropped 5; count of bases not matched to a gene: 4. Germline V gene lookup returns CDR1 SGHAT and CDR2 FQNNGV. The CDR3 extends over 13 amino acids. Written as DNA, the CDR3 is TGTGCCAGCAAACTAGCGGGAGTCAACGAGCAGTACTTC. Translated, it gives CASKLAGVNEQYF.

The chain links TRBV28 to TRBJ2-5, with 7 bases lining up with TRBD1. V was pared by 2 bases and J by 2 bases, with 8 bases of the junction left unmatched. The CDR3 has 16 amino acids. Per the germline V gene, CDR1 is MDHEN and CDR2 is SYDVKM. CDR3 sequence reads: CASSLETGKDQETQYF. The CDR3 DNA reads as TGTGCCAGCAGTTTAGAGACAGGGAAAGATCAAGAGACCCAGTACTTC.